This T cell receptor (beta chain) was profiled in a study of blood T cell repertoires in COVID-19. Study overall: Samples taken during acute and convalescent COVID-19 were collected in the United States, Italy and Spain. Sources were T cells, B-cell-depleted T cells, or PBMCs; the material itself was cDNA or gDNA.

Authors' analysis steps: It was from reference gene primer amplification that nucleated cell counts were estimated. Sequenced by immunoSEQ multiplex PCR; TCRdb stores in-frame clones only, minus some. V, J and clone size reflect that table, while D and trimming were determined from the DNA. The sample shows 130,000 to 150,000 clones, about four fifths of them seen only once. Germline values: CDR1 SGHRS, CDR2 YFSETQ. V lost 5 bases to trimming and J lost 4 bases; unmatched junction nucleotides: 9. CDR3 length: 15 amino acids. The chain combines TRBV5-1 with TRBJ1-2; 9 nucleotides agree with TRBD1. The receptor was derived from a human donor with acute or convalescent COVID-19. The donor label of this sample is uncertain. Material for sequencing was peripheral blood. CDR3 in DNA: TGCGCCAGCAGGGGACAGGGAACGTCGGGCTATGGCTACACCTTC. Protein product: CASRGQGTSGYGYTF.